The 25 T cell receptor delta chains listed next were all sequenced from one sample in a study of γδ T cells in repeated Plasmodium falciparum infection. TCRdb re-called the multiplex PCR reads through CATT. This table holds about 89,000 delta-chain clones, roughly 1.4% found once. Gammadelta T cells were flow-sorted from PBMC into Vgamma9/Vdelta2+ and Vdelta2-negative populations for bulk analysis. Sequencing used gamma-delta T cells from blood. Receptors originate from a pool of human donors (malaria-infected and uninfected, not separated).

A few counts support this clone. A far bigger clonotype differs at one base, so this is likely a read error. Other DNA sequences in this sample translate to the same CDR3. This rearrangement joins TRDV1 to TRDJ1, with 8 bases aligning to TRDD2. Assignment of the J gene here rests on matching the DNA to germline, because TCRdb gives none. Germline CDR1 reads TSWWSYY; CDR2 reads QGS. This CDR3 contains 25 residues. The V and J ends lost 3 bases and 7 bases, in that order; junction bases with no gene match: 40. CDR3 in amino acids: CALGDIATSYGGVGIDPFGGPKLIF. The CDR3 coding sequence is TGTGCTCTTGGGGACATAGCTACTTCCTACGGCGGTGTTGGGATAGACCCCTTTGGTGGTCCTAAACTCATCTTT.

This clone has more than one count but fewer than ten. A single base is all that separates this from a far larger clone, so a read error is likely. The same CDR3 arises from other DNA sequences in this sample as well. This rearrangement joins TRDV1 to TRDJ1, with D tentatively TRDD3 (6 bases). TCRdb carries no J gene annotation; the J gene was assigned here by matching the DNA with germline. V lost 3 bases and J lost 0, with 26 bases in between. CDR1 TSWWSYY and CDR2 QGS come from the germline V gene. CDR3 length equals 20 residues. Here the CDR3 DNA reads TGTGCTCTTGGGGATACTTATCTCAGGGGGACACGTCCGTACACCGATAAACTCATCTTT. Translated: CALGDTYLRGTRPYTDKLIF.

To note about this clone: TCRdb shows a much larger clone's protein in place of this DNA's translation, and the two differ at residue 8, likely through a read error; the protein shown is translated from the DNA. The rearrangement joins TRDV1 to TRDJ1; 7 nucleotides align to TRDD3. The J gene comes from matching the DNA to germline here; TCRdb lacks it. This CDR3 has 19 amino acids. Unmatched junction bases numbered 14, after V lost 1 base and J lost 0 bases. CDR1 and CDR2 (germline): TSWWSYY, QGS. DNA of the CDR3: TGTGCTCTTGGGGAACGGGGCGTTACTGGGGACCCGTACACCGATAAACTCATCTTT. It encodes CALGERGVTGDPYTDKLIF.

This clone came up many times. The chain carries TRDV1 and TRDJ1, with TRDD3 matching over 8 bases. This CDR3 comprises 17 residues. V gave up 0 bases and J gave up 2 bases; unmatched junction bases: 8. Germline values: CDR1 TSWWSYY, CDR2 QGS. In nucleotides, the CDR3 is TGTGCTCTTGGGGAACTTCTTGGGCTGGGGGAGACCGATAAACTCATCTTT. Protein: CALGELLGLGETDKLIF.

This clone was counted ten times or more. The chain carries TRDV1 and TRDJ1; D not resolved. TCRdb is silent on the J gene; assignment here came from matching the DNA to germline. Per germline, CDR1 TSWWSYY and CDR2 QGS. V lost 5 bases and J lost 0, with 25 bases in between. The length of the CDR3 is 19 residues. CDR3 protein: CALGRLLFQGRTHTDKLIF. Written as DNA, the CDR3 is TGTGCTCTTGGGCGATTACTGTTCCAAGGCCGGACCCACACCGATAAACTCATCTTT.

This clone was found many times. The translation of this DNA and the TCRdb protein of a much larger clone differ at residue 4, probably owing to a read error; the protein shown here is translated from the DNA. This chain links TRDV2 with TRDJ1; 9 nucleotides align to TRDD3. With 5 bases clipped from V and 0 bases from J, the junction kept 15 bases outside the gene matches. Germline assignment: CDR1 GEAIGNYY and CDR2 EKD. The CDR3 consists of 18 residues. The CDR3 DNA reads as TGTGCCTGTGGTCCCCTTACTGGGGGACGACCGTACACCGATAAACTCATCTTT. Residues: CACGPLTGGRPYTDKLIF.

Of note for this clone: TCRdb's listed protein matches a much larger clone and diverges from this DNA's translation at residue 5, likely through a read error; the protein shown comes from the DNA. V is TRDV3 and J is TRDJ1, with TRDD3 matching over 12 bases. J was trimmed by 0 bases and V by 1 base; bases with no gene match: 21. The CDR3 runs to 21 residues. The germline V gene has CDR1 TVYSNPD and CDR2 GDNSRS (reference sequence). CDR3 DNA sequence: TGTGCCTTTAAAGCGGCGGCGGCGACTGGGGGATACAGGGGGTACACCGATAAACTCATCTTT. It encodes CAFKAAAATGGYRGYTDKLIF.

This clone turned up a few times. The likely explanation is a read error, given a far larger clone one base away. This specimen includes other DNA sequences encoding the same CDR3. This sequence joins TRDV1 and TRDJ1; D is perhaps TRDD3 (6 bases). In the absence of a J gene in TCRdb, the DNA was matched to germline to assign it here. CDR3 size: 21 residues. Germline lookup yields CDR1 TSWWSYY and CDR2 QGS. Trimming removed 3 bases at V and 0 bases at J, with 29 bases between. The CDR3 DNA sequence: TGTGCTCTTGGGGAGGTTAGTGTCGTACCGTACTGGGTCCTCAACACCGATAAACTCATCTTT. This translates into CALGEVSVVPYWVLNTDKLIF.

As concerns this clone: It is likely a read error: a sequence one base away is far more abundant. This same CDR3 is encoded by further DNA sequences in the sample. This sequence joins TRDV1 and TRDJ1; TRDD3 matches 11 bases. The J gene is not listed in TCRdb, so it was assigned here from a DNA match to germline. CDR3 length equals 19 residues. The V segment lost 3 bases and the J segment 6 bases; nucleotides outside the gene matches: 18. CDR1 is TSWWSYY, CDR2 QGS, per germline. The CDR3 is CALGELGPSLLGDKHKLIF. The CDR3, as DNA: TGTGCTCTTGGGGAGCTAGGACCTTCTTTACTGGGGGATAAGCATAAACTCATCTTT.

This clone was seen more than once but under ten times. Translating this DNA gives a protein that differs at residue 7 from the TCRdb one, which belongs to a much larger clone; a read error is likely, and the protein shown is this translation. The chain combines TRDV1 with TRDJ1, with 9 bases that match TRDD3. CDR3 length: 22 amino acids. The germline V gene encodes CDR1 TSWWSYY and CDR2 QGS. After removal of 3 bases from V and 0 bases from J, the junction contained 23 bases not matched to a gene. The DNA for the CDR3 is TGTGCTCTTGGGGACACCCGTTATTCCATGACGTACTGGGGGACTTACACCGATAAACTCATCTTT. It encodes CALGDTRYSMTYWGTYTDKLIF.

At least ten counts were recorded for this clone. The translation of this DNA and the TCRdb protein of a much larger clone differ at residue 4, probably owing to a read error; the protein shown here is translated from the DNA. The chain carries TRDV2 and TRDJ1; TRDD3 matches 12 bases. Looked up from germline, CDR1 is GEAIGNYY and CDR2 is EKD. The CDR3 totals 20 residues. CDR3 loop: CACGTVRGWGIRRYTDKLIF. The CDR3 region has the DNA TGTGCCTGTGGCACCGTCCGCGGCTGGGGGATACGAAGGTACACCGATAAACTCATCTTT.

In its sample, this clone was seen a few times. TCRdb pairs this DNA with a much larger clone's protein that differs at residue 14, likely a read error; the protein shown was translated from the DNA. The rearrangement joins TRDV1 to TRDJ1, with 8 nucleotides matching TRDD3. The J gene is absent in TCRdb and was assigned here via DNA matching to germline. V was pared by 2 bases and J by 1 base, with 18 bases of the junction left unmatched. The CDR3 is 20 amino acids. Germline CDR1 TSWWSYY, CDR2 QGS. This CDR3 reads CALGEFSITVWGRSTDKLIF. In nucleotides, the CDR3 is TGTGCTCTTGGGGAATTCTCTATTACGGTCTGGGGGAGAAGCACCGATAAACTCATCTTT.

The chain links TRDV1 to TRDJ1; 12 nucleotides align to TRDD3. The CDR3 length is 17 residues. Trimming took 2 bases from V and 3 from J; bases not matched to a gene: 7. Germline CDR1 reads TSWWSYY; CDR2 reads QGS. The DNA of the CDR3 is TGTGCTCTTGGGGAAACGTTACTGGGGGATACACCCGATAAACTCATCTTT. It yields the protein CALGETLLGDTPDKLIF.

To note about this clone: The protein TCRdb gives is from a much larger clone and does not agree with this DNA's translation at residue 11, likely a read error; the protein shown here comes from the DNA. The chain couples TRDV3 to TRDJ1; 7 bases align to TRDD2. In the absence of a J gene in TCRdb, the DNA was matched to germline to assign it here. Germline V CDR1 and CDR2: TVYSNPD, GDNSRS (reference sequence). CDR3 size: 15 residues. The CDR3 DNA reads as TGTGCCTTTAGCTTCCTATACTCGTACACCGGTAAACTCATCTTT. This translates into CAFSFLYSYTGKLIF.

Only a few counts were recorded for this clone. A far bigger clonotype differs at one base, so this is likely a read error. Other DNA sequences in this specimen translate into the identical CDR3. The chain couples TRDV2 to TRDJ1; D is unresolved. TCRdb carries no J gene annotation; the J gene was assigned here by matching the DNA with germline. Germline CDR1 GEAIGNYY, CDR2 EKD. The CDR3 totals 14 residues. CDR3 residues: CACDTGGPGDKLIF. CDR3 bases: TGCGCCTGTGACACCGGAGGGCCAGGAGATAAACTCATCTTT.

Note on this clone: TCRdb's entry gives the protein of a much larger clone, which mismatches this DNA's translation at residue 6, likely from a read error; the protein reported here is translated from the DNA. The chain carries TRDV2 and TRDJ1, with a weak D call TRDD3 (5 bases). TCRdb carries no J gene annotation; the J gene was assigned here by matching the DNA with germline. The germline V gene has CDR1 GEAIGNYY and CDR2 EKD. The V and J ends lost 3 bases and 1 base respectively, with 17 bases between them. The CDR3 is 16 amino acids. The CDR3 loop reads CACDHPGVMSTDKLIF. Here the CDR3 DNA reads TGTGCCTGTGACCACCCGGGGGTAATGTCCACCGATAAACTCATCTTT.

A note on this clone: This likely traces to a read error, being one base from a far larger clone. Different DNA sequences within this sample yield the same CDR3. Here the CDR3 DNA reads TGTGCTTGTGACAGACTGCTGGGGGATTCGCTAGACCGACACACCGATAAACTCATCTTT. Amino acids: CACDRLLGDSLDRHTDKLIF. J is TRDJ1 and V is TRDV2, with TRDD3 matching over 9 bases. The CDR3 is 20 amino acids. Germline CDR1 and CDR2: GEAIGNYY and EKD.

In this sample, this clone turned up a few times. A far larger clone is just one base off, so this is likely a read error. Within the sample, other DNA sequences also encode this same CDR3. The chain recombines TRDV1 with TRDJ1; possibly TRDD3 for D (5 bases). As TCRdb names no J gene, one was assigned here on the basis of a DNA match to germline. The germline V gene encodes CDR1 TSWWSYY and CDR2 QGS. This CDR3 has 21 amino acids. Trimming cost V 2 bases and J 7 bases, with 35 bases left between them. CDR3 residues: CALGEWDYLSLRRPYAFKLIF. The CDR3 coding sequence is TGTGCTCTTGGGGAATGGGATTACCTCTCCCTTAGAAGGCCATATGCCTTTAAACTCATCTTT.

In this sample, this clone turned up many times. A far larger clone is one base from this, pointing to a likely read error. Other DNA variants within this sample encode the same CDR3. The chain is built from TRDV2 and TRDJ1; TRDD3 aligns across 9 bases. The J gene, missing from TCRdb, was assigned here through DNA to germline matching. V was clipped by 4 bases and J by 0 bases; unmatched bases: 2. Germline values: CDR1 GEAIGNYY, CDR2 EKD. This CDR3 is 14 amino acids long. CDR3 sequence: CACDPGGYTDKLIF. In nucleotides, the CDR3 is TGTGCCTGTGATCCTGGGGGATACACCGATAAACTCATCTTT.

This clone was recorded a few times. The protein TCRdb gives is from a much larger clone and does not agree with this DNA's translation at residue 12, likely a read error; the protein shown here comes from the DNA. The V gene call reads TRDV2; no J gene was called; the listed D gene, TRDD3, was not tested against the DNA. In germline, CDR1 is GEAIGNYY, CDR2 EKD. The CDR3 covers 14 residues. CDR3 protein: CACDTGGYADKPIF. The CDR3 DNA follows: TGTGCCTGTGACACCGGGGGATACGCCGATAAACCCATCTTT.

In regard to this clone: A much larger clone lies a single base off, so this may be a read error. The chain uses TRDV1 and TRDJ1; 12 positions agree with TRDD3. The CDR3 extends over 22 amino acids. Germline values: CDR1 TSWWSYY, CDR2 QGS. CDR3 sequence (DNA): TGTGCTCTTGGGGAACCCTCGGGCGGCTACATGTTAGTACTGGGGGATACCGGTAAACTCATCTTT. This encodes CALGEPSGGYMLVLGDTGKLIF.

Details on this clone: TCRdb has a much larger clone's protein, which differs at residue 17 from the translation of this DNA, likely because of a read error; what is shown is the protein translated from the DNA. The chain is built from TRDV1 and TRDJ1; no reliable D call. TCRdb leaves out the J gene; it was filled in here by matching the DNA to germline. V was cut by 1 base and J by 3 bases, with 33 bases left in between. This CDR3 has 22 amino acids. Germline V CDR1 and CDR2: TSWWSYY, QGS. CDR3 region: CALGEPGPFCRTVAGCADKLIF. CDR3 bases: TGTGCTCTTGGGGAACCCGGTCCCTTTTGCCGTACGGTGGCCGGGTGCGCCGATAAACTCATCTTT.

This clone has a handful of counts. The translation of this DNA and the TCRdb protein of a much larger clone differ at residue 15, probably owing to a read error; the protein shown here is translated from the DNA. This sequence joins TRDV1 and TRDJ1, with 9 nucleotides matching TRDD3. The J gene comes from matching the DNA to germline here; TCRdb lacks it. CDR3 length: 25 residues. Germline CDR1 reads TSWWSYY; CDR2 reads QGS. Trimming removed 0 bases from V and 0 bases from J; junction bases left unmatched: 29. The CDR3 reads CALGELSPTPFYWGTRVPYTDKLIF. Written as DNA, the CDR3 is TGTGCTCTTGGGGAACTATCCCCAACGCCTTTTTACTGGGGGACACGAGTACCTTACACCGATAAACTCATCTTT.

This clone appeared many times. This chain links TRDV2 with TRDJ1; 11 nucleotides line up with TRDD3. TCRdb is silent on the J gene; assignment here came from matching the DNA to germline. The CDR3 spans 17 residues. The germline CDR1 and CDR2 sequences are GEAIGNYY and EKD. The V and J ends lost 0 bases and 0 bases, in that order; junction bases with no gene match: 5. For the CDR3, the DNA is TGTGCCTGTGACACCGTGATGGGGGATACGTACACCGATAAACTCATCTTT. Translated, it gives CACDTVMGDTYTDKLIF.

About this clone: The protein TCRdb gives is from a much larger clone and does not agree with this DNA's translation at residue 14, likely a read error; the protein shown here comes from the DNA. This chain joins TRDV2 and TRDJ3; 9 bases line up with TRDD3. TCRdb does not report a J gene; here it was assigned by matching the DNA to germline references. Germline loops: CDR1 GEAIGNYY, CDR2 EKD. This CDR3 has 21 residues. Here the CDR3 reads CACDTEDGDTPSSRDTRQMFF. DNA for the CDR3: TGTGCCTGTGACACCGAAGATGGGGATACGCCGAGCTCCCGGGACACCCGACAGATGTTTTTC.